The 14 T cell receptor beta chains below were found in one sample sequenced in a study of OX40 agonist ivuxolimab in advanced cancers. Generated by immunoSEQ multiplex PCR, the TCRdb table keeps only in-frame clones and is missing some. Of tens of thousands of clones listed, more than 85% are singletons. Sample: CD4+ or CD8+ T cells sorted from blood, taken in a trial of the OX40 agonist ivuxolimab. Receptors were obtained from an adult with an advanced solid tumor such as melanoma, head and neck, liver or kidney cancer.

The CDR3 DNA reads as TGTGCCAGCAGTTACTCGGCAGGGGTTGAAGCTTTCTTT. Its protein is CASSYSAGVEAFF. This rearrangement joins TRBV6-5 to TRBJ1-1, with D maybe TRBD1 (6 bases). Germline CDR1 MNHEY, CDR2 SVGAGI. The V end lost 0 bases, the J end lost 7 bases, and 9 bases lay between the germline ends. There are 13 residues in the CDR3.

The chain uses TRBV27 and TRBJ1-2; D may be TRBD1 (6 bases). The CDR3 length is 14 residues. Trimming stripped 3 bases from V and 8 bases from J, with 16 bases between. Germline V gene lookup returns CDR1 MNHEY and CDR2 SMNVEV (reference sequence). For the CDR3, the DNA is TGTGCCAGCAGTTTTTCAGGGGCGAACACCGGCTACACCTTC. It codes for CASSFSGANTGYTF.

Notes on this clone: This CDR3 is also generated by other DNA sequences in the sample. The gene calls are TRBV10-1 and TRBJ1-3; D ambiguous. Trimming cost V 8 bases and J 1 base, with 12 bases left between them. The CDR3 has 14 residues. The germline gives CDR1 WNHNN, CDR2 SYGVQD (reference sequence). The CDR3 DNA sequence: TGCGCCAGCCGTGGGTCCAATTCTGGAAACACCATATATTTT. It yields the protein CASRGSNSGNTIYF.

The V gene is TRBV27, the J gene TRBJ2-7; tentative D call: TRBD2 (6 bases). Per the germline V gene, CDR1 is MNHEY and CDR2 is SMNVEV (reference sequence). The CDR3 is made up of 14 amino acids. V shed 5 bases and J shed 2 bases, with 13 bases lying between them. The CDR3 DNA follows: TGTGCCAGCAGTCCGGGAGTCACTGCCTACGAGCAGTACTTC. This sequence encodes CASSPGVTAYEQYF.

The chain recombines TRBV9 with TRBJ1-5; no clear D. Germline-derived CDR1 and CDR2 are SGDLS and YYNGEE. This CDR3 has 13 residues. The ends were cut back, 4 bases at V and 3 bases at J, with 8 bases in the middle. CDR3 sequence: CASSLTNNQPQHF. The CDR3 DNA follows: TGTGCCAGCAGCCTGACAAACAATCAGCCCCAGCATTTT.

The V gene is TRBV11-2, the J gene TRBJ2-7; 7 bases are a match to TRBD1. The germline gives CDR1 SGHAT, CDR2 FQNNGV. Germline trimming cut 3 bases from V and 5 bases from J; bases unmatched to any gene: 7. CDR3 length: 14 residues. The CDR3: CASSFYTDRDEQYF. The CDR3 region has the DNA TGTGCCAGCAGCTTCTATACCGACAGGGACGAGCAGTACTTC.

A remark on this clone: A junction end diverges from the germline sequence, so it may reflect a read error. The chain recombines TRBV7-7 with TRBJ2-5; D is perhaps TRBD2 (6 bases). CDR3 size: 15 residues. The germline V gene encodes CDR1 SSHAT and CDR2 FNYEAQ (reference sequence). As DNA, the CDR3 is TGTGCTAGCAGCTTATTGGAGGGGTGGGGAGAGACCCAGTACTTC. It is translated as CASSLLEGWGETQYF.

This chain joins TRBV5-6 and TRBJ1-1, with a possible D match to TRBD1 (5 bases). Germline values: CDR1 SGHDT, CDR2 YYEEEE. V lost 2 bases to trimming and J lost 1 base, with 15 bases between them. The CDR3 extends over 16 amino acids. In DNA, the CDR3 is TGTGCCAGCAGCTTTATAATCGGGACTCCGAACACTGAAGCTTTCTTT. Translating it yields CASSFIIGTPNTEAFF.

V is TRBV11-2 and J is TRBJ1-6, with D possibly matching TRBD1 (5 bases). V lost 5 bases to trimming and J lost 4 bases, with 21 bases between them. Germline V CDR1 and CDR2: SGHAT, FQNNGV. The CDR3 runs 18 residues. CDR3 DNA sequence: TGTGCCAGCAGCCCGGGGCCGGGGTTATCCAAATATAATTCACCCCTCCACTTT. Translating gives CASSPGPGLSKYNSPLHF.

V and J are TRBV9 and TRBJ2-2, with TRBD2 matching over 7 bases. V lost 4 bases and J lost 4; bases outside the gene matches: 16. Germline V gene data show CDR1 as SGDLS and CDR2 as YYNGEE. The CDR3 runs 18 residues. The CDR3 loop is CASSSRVRGGVITGELFF. DNA of the CDR3: TGTGCCAGCAGCTCCCGAGTTCGGGGAGGGGTAATCACCGGGGAGCTGTTTTTT.

This clone was seen only once. The chain recombines TRBV27 with TRBJ1-1, with D unresolved. Per the germline V gene, CDR1 is MNHEY and CDR2 is SMNVEV (reference sequence). The ends were cut back, 3 bases at V and 4 bases at J, with 12 bases in the middle. The CDR3 consists of 14 residues. The CDR3 DNA reads as TGTGCCAGCAGTTTTGGTAGGTCGCTCACTGAAGCTTTCTTT. Translation: CASSFGRSLTEAFF.

This clone has just one count. J is TRBJ1-2 and V is TRBV5-4; D is unresolved. Germline loops: CDR1 SGHNT, CDR2 YYREEE (reference sequence). V lost 10 bases and J 2 bases, leaving 9 bases between the germline ends. This CDR3 has 11 amino acids. The CDR3 DNA follows: TGTGCCTATAGGGCGAACTATGGCTACACCTTC. Protein sequence: CAYRANYGYTF.

The chain employs TRBV12-5 and TRBJ1-6; 7 positions agree with TRBD1. Germline-derived CDR1 and CDR2 are LGHNT and FRNRAP. Trimming at V came to 6 bases and at J to 6 bases, leaving 8 bases not matched to a gene. The CDR3 consists of 15 residues. The CDR3 nucleotides are TGTGCTAGTGGGCCTTCGACAGGGTTTAATTCACCCCTCCACTTT. It is translated as CASGPSTGFNSPLHF.

The chain combines TRBV4-3 with TRBJ2-7; 12 bases fit TRBD2. The CDR3 totals 18 residues. V was pared by 0 bases and J by 2 bases, with 8 bases of the junction left unmatched. The germline gives CDR1 LGHNA, CDR2 YSLEER. CDR3 nucleotides: TGCGCCAGCAGCCAAGATGGGCTAGCGGGGGGGCCAACCTACGAGCAGTACTTC. Protein product: CASSQDGLAGGPTYEQYF.